This T cell receptor (beta chain) was recorded in a study of cytomegalovirus exposure and HLA in healthy donors. Whole-study findings and limits: A later analysis found first-cohort TCR clusters tended to co-occur in the 90 to 150 validation repertoires. Many donors shared some public TCRs, even though most TCR sequences were rare. Investigators reported 164 TCR beta chains as tied to cytomegalovirus.

The CDR3 totals 17 residues. Germline lookup yields CDR1 LGHNA and CDR2 YNFKEQ. V gave up 2 bases and J gave up 2 bases, with 15 bases separating them. Here immunoSEQ multiplex PCR was the method, and the copy in TCRdb shows in-frame clones only, minus some. The sample records around 300,000 clones, approximately 86% being singletons. While the first cohort had several hundred subjects, the donors belonged to the separate validation cohort of over a hundred subjects. Comments on this clone: Its matching antigen is unknown.

Sequencing was carried out using PBMCs. The sequence was collected from a young woman in good health and CMV-seronegative. The chain couples TRBV4-2 to TRBJ2-2, with D perhaps matching TRBD2 (6 bases). The CDR3 coding sequence is TGTGCCAGCAGCCAACCTCCCGGGACTTATAACACCGGGGAGCTGTTTTTT. Its protein is CASSQPPGTYNTGELFF.